This passage covers 19 T cell receptor beta chains from one sample sequenced in a study of T cells in localized non-small cell lung cancer. Here immunoSEQ multiplex PCR was the method, and the copy in TCRdb shows in-frame clones only, minus some. The sample includes fewer than 12,000 clones, roughly half of them seen just once. The sequencing used lymph node tissue, collected before any cancer treatment. The receptors shown here come from a woman aged 35 to 69 with stage II squamous cell lung carcinoma.

This clone has a handful of counts. The chain has TRBV10-2 and TRBJ2-6, with D tentatively TRBD2 (5 bases). The germline V and J ends were trimmed by 2 bases and 0 bases, with 5 bases remaining between them. CDR3 length: 15 residues. Per the germline V gene, CDR1 is WSHSY and CDR2 is SAAADI. CDR3 residues: CASSEEGSGANVLTF. CDR3 in DNA: TGCGCCAGCAGTGAGGAGGGCTCTGGGGCCAACGTCCTGACTTTC.

This clone has just a few counts. This rearrangement joins TRBV6-8 to TRBJ2-7; 12 bases line up with TRBD2. Germline CDR1 MNHGY, CDR2 SAAAGT. V shed 7 bases, J shed 1 base, and the junction held 2 bases outside the gene matches. The CDR3 contains 14 residues. CDR3 DNA sequence: TGTGCCAGCACGACTAGCGGGGGATCCTACGAGCAGTACTTC. This translates into CASTTSGGSYEQYF.

The sample holds many counts of this clone. V is TRBV2 and J is TRBJ1-2; tentatively, D is TRBD1 (5 bases). The germline V gene encodes CDR1 SNHLY and CDR2 FYNNEI. The CDR3 length is 15 residues. The V and J ends lost 6 bases and 2 bases respectively, with 16 bases between them. The CDR3 DNA reads TGTGCCAGCAGCGTATTGGGGGGGAGAAACTATGGCTACACCTTC. Amino acid sequence: CASSVLGGRNYGYTF.

By proportion, this clone is medium-sized. The rearrangement links TRBV6-8 to TRBJ1-4, with a tentative D call TRBD1 (6 bases). Germline V lookup: CDR1 MNHGY, CDR2 SAAAGT. The CDR3 runs to 12 residues. The ends were cut back, 5 bases at V and 5 bases at J, with 6 bases in the middle. The CDR3 nucleotides are TGTGCCAGCAGTGACAGGAATGAAAAACTGTTTTTT. It translates to CASSDRNEKLFF.

This rearrangement joins TRBV28 to TRBJ1-1; TRBD1 agrees at 9 bases. V was pared by 5 bases and J by 1 base, with 11 bases of the junction left unmatched. The germline gives CDR1 MDHEN, CDR2 SYDVKM. The CDR3 sequence is 17 residues long. The CDR3 spells CASSLLTGGSGNTEAFF. CDR3 sequence (DNA): TGTGCCAGCAGTCTACTGACAGGGGGATCGGGGAACACTGAAGCTTTCTTT.

The CDR3 spells CASSPGAAPDGEQYF. The CDR3 region has the DNA TGTGCCAGCTCACCAGGGGCGGCCCCTGATGGTGAGCAGTACTTC. The chain recombines TRBV18 with TRBJ2-7, with a tentative D call TRBD1 (5 bases). CDR1 KGHSH and CDR2 LQKENI come from the germline V gene. The CDR3 spans 15 residues. V shed 2 bases and J shed 7 bases, with 18 bases lying between them.

V and J are TRBV19 and TRBJ2-6; D unresolved. The germline CDR1 and CDR2 sequences are LNHDA and SQIVND (reference sequence). The germline V and J ends were trimmed by 5 bases and 0 bases, with 5 bases remaining between them. The CDR3 is 14 residues long. The CDR3 here is CASSRSSGANVLTF. CDR3 coding DNA: TGTGCCAGTAGTCGGAGCTCTGGGGCCAACGTCCTGACTTTC. Full variable domain (outside the CDR3, taken from reference TRBV19 and TRBJ2-6): DGGITQSPKYLFRKEGQNVTLSCEQNLNHDAMYWYRQDPGQGLRLIYYSQIVNDFQKGDIAEGYSVSREKKESFPLTVTSAQKNPTAFYLCASSRSSGANVLTFGAGSRLTVL.

This CDR3 is CASSYGGVSTDTQYF. CDR3 coding DNA: TGTGCCAGCAGTTACGGCGGAGTTAGCACAGATACGCAGTATTTT. V gene TRBV6-8 combines with J gene TRBJ2-3; D gene unclear. Trimming removed 2 bases at V and 0 bases at J, with 9 bases between. This CDR3 has 15 amino acids. From germline, CDR1 is MNHGY and CDR2 SAAAGT.

The chain carries TRBV29-1 and TRBJ2-1; D possibly corresponds to TRBD1 (6 bases). The CDR3 extends over 14 amino acids. Trimming took 7 bases from V and 5 from J, leaving 18 bases between them. Germline lookup yields CDR1 SQVTM and CDR2 ANQGSEA. The CDR3 is CSARDRDNNNEQFF. CDR3 bases: TGCAGCGCCCGAGACCGGGACAACAACAATGAGCAGTTCTTC.

The chain couples TRBV19 to TRBJ2-5; TRBD2 might be the D (7 bases). Germline V gives CDR1 LNHDA, CDR2 SQIVND (reference sequence). The CDR3 has 16 residues. V was pared by 3 bases and J by 1 base, with 15 bases between. DNA for the CDR3: TGTGCCAGTAGTATTAGGCGGGGGACACTCCAAGAGACCCAGTACTTC. It is translated as CASSIRRGTLQETQYF.

The gene calls are TRBV25-1 and TRBJ2-5; either TRBD1 or TRBD2 may fit D (5 bases each). Trimming took off 1 base at V and 8 bases at J, with 17 bases between the two ends. CDR3 length equals 15 residues. The V gene's germline CDR1 is MGHDK and CDR2 SYGVNS. As DNA, the CDR3 is TGTGCCAGCAGTGAATTTTGGGACGGACATGGCACCCAGTACTTC. Protein product: CASSEFWDGHGTQYF.

This clone was seen only a few times. CDR3 protein: CASSFEGVRDTGELFF. CDR3 bases: TGTGCCAGCAGCTTCGAGGGAGTTAGGGACACCGGGGAGCTGTTTTTT. V gene TRBV11-3 combines with J gene TRBJ2-2, with a possible D match to TRBD2 (5 bases). Deletions cut 3 bases from V and 3 bases from J, with 14 bases between. Germline CDR1 reads SGHNT; CDR2 reads YENEEA. This CDR3 has 16 residues.

V usage is TRBV28 and J usage is TRBJ2-1; 7 bases fit TRBD2. After removal of 5 bases from V and 4 bases from J, the junction contained 11 bases not matched to a gene. CDR1 and CDR2 from the germline V gene are MDHEN and SYDVKM. There are 16 residues in the CDR3. CDR3 loop: CASSLPLGEGYNEQFF. The DNA for the CDR3 is TGTGCCAGCAGTCTCCCCTTGGGGGAGGGGTACAATGAGCAGTTCTTC.

The table lists this clone with a few counts. The CDR3 region has the DNA TGTGCCAGCAGTGGAGGGTATTCTGGAAACACCATATATTTT. Translated, it gives CASSGGYSGNTIYF. The chain links TRBV6-8 to TRBJ1-3; D is ambiguous. V dropped 5 bases and J dropped 1 base, with 9 bases sitting between them. This CDR3 comprises 14 residues. Germline V CDR1 and CDR2: MNHGY, SAAAGT.

The CDR3 loop reads CASSEPRGWDYTNNEQFF. CDR3 nucleotides: TGCGCCAGCAGTGAGCCCAGAGGGTGGGACTACACTAACAATGAGCAGTTCTTC. V is TRBV10-2 and J is TRBJ2-1, with TRBD2 matching over 7 bases. The junction had 15 bases not matched to a gene; V was cut back by 2 bases and J by 5 bases. CDR1 and CDR2 from the germline V gene are WSHSY and SAAADI. This CDR3 has 18 amino acids.

In its sample, this clone was seen many times. The chain carries TRBV11-3 and TRBJ2-3, with 7 bases that match TRBD2. J lost 4 bases, V lost 1 base, and 5 bases had no gene match. This CDR3 region has 15 residues. The germline V gene encodes CDR1 SGHNT and CDR2 YENEEA. The chain's CDR3 is CASSLGEGRADTQYF. The CDR3 DNA sequence: TGTGCCAGCAGCTTAGGGGAGGGCCGAGCAGATACGCAGTATTTT.

This clone was seen a few times. This rearrangement joins TRBV6-8 to TRBJ2-1, with a possible D match to TRBD2 (6 bases). Germline CDR1 and CDR2: MNHGY and SAAAGT. CDR3 size: 13 residues. Trimming shortened V by 7 bases and J by 3 bases, and 10 bases separated the two germline ends. In DNA, the CDR3 is TGTGCCAGCAAGACGGGACTCTACAATGAGCAGTTCTTC. This sequence encodes CASKTGLYNEQFF.

The rearrangement uses TRBV6-8 and TRBJ2-5; 14 bases match TRBD2. This CDR3 has 16 residues. V shed 7 bases and J 5 bases; nucleotides not matched to a gene: 9. Germline loops: CDR1 MNHGY, CDR2 SAAAGT. Here the CDR3 reads CASNPTSGRVSETQYF. The DNA of the CDR3 is TGTGCCAGCAACCCGACTAGCGGGAGGGTATCGGAGACCCAGTACTTC.

This clone was seen a handful of times. J is TRBJ2-7 and V is TRBV6-8; 11 bases fit TRBD2. Trimming at V came to 10 bases and at J to 7 bases, leaving 6 bases not matched to a gene. The CDR3 totals 12 residues. Per the germline V gene, CDR1 is MNHGY and CDR2 is SAAAGT. This CDR3 reads CATALAGGEQYF. The CDR3 DNA reads as TGTGCCACCGCATTAGCGGGAGGGGAGCAGTACTTC.